This TCR beta chain was retrieved from a study of blood T cell repertoires in COVID-19. Whole-study context: The samples span acute and convalescent COVID-19 from the United States, Italy and Spain. T cells, B-cell-depleted T cells, or PBMCs provided the cDNA or gDNA that served as material.

The germline gives CDR1 SGHNT, CDR2 YYREEE (reference sequence). This CDR3 is 16 amino acids long. V shed 0 bases and J 1 base; nucleotides not matched to a gene: 3. In the original analysis: Amplifying reference gene primers gave estimates of nucleated cell counts. Profiling relied on immunoSEQ multiplex PCR, and the TCRdb table lists in-frame clones only, not all of them. The V and J calls and the clone size are those of that table, but D and trimming were determined from the DNA. The sample lists around 250,000 clones, nearly 90% occurring once. This clonotype was obtained from a woman in her forties who had recovered from COVID-19. Sequencing used peripheral blood. This sequence joins TRBV5-4 and TRBJ2-5; 10 bases are shared with TRBD2. For the CDR3, the DNA is TGTGCCAGCAGCTTGGATTTAGCGGGAGGCCAAGAGACCCAGTACTTC. It yields the protein CASSLDLAGGQETQYF. The full variable domain, its missing parts supplied by reference TRBV5-4 and TRBJ2-5, is ETGVTQSPTHLIKTRGQQVTLRCSSQSGHNTVSWYQQALGQGPQFIFQYYREEENGRGNFPPRFSGLQFPNYSSELNVNALELDDSALYLCASSLDLAGGQETQYFGPGTRLLVL.